The clone carrying this T cell receptor beta chain was observed at least ten times. Germline V lookup: CDR1 SGHRS, CDR2 YFSETQ. This CDR3 region has 13 residues. V was clipped by 6 bases and J by 2 bases, with 11 bases between them. RNA transcripts gave rise to amplified TCR beta CDR3 regions. HTBI primers were the set used in a first-round RT-PCR of the TCR CDR3. Via MiXCR, TCRdb re-called the multiplex PCR reads, giving one row per CDR3 protein. The repertoire holds roughly 380,000 distinct CDR3 sequences, with 19% as singletons. The record originates from a study of T cells in Graves' hyperthyroidism and ophthalmopathy.

The sample comprised blood. The chain carries TRBV5-1 and TRBJ2-5, with D maybe TRBD1 (6 bases). This receptor was taken from a woman younger than 35 with Graves' hyperthyroidism. For the CDR3, the DNA is TGCGCCAGCAAGAGGACAGAGCAAGAGACCCAGTACTTC. It is translated as CASKRTEQETQYF.